The clone carrying this T cell receptor (beta chain) was seen repeatedly, ten times or more. The antigen is unknown. Unique molecular identifiers were incorporated during preparation of the TCRbeta library. TCRdb used MiXCR to reprocess the PCR reads, holding one entry per CDR3 protein. The table includes about 230,000 distinct CDR3 sequences, approximately 10% detected once. This specimen comes from a study of T-cell reconstitution after alpha-beta-depleted transplantation in children. General study findings and limits: A year had passed since transplant, and T-cell counts and diversity by then came mostly from newly produced T cells.

The CDR3 runs to 14 residues. Germline V gene data show CDR1 as SGHTA and CDR2 as FQGTGA. The V end was cut by 1 base, the J end by 5 bases, with 9 bases between. The material sequenced was PBMCs, taken before TCRalphabeta/CD19-depleted stem cell transplant. The V gene is TRBV7-3, the J gene TRBJ2-1, with D perhaps TRBD2 (5 bases). The sequence came from a child under two years old with acute myeloid leukemia, due to receive a stem cell transplant. CDR3 residues: CASSLIERHNEQFF. CDR3 coding DNA: TGTGCCAGCAGCTTAATAGAGCGGCACAATGAGCAGTTCTTC.